The subject of this entry is one T cell receptor beta chain. Its specificity is unknown. The data originate from a study of blood T cells in healthy people across ages. General study points: Estimates based on one million T cells were treated as lower bounds.

A sample-barcoded 5' primer and a J-beta primer mix were used in a second PCR of roughly 7 to 11 cycles. TCRdb re-analysed the 5' RACE reads in MiXCR, keeping a single row per CDR3 protein. The table has roughly 730,000 distinct CDR3 sequences, more than 55% seen once. Drawing of peripheral blood yielded about 10 milliliters from each donor. A minimum of 7 million PBMCs was isolated per sample. This receptor was taken from a man aged 40-55 years in good health. Material: blood.

The CDR3 spells CATFDPYGNTEAFF. The CDR3 nucleotides read TGTGCCACCTTCGACCCCTACGGAAACACTGAAGCTTTCTTT. The V and J genes are TRBV6-5 and TRBJ1-1; no definite D call. This CDR3 has 14 amino acids. V lost 10 bases and J 2 bases, leaving 17 bases between the germline ends. Germline assignment: CDR1 MNHEY and CDR2 SVGAGI.